The clone carrying this T cell receptor (beta chain) was recorded only once. This record comes from a study of cytomegalovirus exposure and HLA in healthy donors. Primers included in the PCR were 60 Vbeta and 13 Jbeta primers. Sequencing used immunoSEQ multiplex PCR; TCRdb keeps in-frame clones, though not all of them. The data contain about 200,000 clones, approximately 80% of them singletons. Per germline, CDR1 SGHVS and CDR2 FNYEAQ. V shed 1 base, J shed 14 bases, and the junction held 6 bases outside the gene matches. CDR3 size: 13 residues. Specimen: PBMCs. The chain couples TRBV7-6 to TRBJ2-1; TRBD2 agrees at 9 bases. The TCR originated in a woman in her twenties or thirties in good health and CMV-seronegative. CDR3 sequence reads: CASSLVAGEGEFF. The CDR3 DNA is TGTGCCAGCAGCTTAGTAGCGGGAGAGGGTGAGTTCTTC.